This T cell receptor beta chain originates from a study of T cell responses to AZD1222 COVID-19 vaccine. TCRdb's table, derived via immunoSEQ multiplex PCR, lists solely in-frame clones and lacks some. The data contain under 110,000 clones, over 75% of them seen just once; the ten biggest clones take up roughly 10%. The CDR3 runs 16 residues. Germline V gives CDR1 SGDLS, CDR2 YYNGEE. J was trimmed by 8 bases and V by 0 bases; bases with no gene match: 6. General study points: Without day 14 samples, only post-peak T cell repertoires were studied. Possibly, clonal diversity was underestimated; donors were largely white British and included more females. The study identified only a handful of AZD1222 recipients as seropositive at baseline. Spike as a whole was targeted by vaccine-associated CD4 TCRs, dominant at 160-218 and 743-854.

A word on this clone: Antigen: not known.

Material: peripheral blood, obtained 28 days after the second AZD1222 dose. The source of this sequence is an adult who received the AZD1222 COVID-19 vaccine. The rearrangement uses TRBV9 and TRBJ2-1; 12 bases are shared with TRBD2. This CDR3 reads CASSVASGGAIYEQFF. The CDR3 coding sequence is TGTGCCAGCAGCGTAGCTAGCGGGGGGGCCATTTATGAGCAGTTCTTC. The full variable domain, rest sourced from reference TRBV9 and TRBJ2-1, is DSGVTQTPKHLITATGQRVTLRCSPRSGDLSVYWYQQSLDQGLQFLIQYYNGEERAKGNILERFSAQQFPDLHSELNLSSLELGDSALYFCASSVASGGAIYEQFFGPGTRLTVL.